A selection of T cell receptor beta chains follows, all from one sample in a study of identical twins. In TCRdb, the 5' RACE reads were re-called with MiXCR into one record per CDR3 protein. The sample has some 1,700,000 distinct CDR3 sequences; 32% are singletons. Sequencing was carried out using cord blood. All receptors derive from a newborn girl in good health. The CDR3 runs from the conserved cysteine through the conserved F or W. Fields, in order: V gene, D gene, J gene, clone size, CDR3 DNA, CDR3 protein. The D gene is left open where the match is weak. Expanded clones get a size class; other rows say once, few or many, or leave the size out.

V gene: TRBV12-3/TRBV12-4; D gene: TRBD2; J gene: TRBJ2-4; clone size: many; CDR3 DNA: TGTGCCAGCAGAATCAGCGGGAGCTATAAAAACATTCAGTACTTC; CDR3 protein: CASRISGSYKNIQYF
V gene: TRBV3-1; D gene: .; J gene: TRBJ2-1; clone size: .; CDR3 DNA: TGTGCCAGCAGCCGCCAAAAAACGTCAACCTACAATGAGCAGTTCTTC; CDR3 protein: CASSRQKTSTYNEQFF
V gene: TRBV30; D gene: .; J gene: TRBJ1-2; clone size: .; CDR3 DNA: TGTGCCTGGCACAAAAAACTTAACTATGGCTACACCTTC; CDR3 protein: CAWHKKLNYGYTF
V gene: TRBV30; D gene: .; J gene: TRBJ2-4; clone size: .; CDR3 DNA: TGTGCCTGGAGGGCGAAAGCCAAAAACATTCAGTACTTC; CDR3 protein: CAWRAKAKNIQYF
V gene: TRBV9; D gene: TRBD2; J gene: TRBJ2-2; clone size: .; CDR3 DNA: TGTGCCAGCAGTAAGCTAGCGGGAGGGTCCCCCGGGGAGCTGTTTTTT; CDR3 protein: CASSKLAGGSPGELFF
V gene: TRBV20-1; D gene: TRBD2; J gene: TRBJ2-1; clone size: .; CDR3 DNA: TGCAGTGCTAGAGGAGTCGCTAGCGGGGGTTCCTACAATGAGCAGTTCTTC; CDR3 protein: CSARGVASGGSYNEQFF
V gene: TRBV7-9; D gene: TRBD2; J gene: TRBJ2-3; clone size: .; CDR3 DNA: TGTGCCAGCAGCTTAGGGACTAGCGGGGCACTCACAGATACGCAGTATTTT; CDR3 protein: CASSLGTSGALTDTQYF
V gene: TRBV5-5; D gene: .; J gene: TRBJ2-7; clone size: few; CDR3 DNA: TGTGCCAGCAGCTTAACCGCCACCACCTACGAGCAGTACTTC; CDR3 protein: CASSLTATTYEQYF
V gene: TRBV3-1; D gene: TRBD2; J gene: TRBJ2-1; clone size: many; CDR3 DNA: TGTGCCAGCAGCCAAGACGGGACTAGTTACAATGAGCAGTTCTTC; CDR3 protein: CASSQDGTSYNEQFF
V gene: TRBV20-1; D gene: .; J gene: TRBJ1-5; clone size: few; CDR3 DNA: TGCAGTGCTAGCGGGACCAGGAGCAATCAGCCCCAGCATTTT; CDR3 protein: CSASGTRSNQPQHF
V gene: TRBV2; D gene: .; J gene: TRBJ2-5; clone size: many; CDR3 DNA: TGTGCCAGCAGTGACGATCGGGGGTCGGAGACCCAGTACTTC; CDR3 protein: CASSDDRGSETQYF
V gene: TRBV12-3/TRBV12-4; D gene: .; J gene: TRBJ1-6; clone size: .; CDR3 DNA: TGTGCCAGCAACCCTTGGGGCAGCAATTCACCCCTCCACTTT; CDR3 protein: CASNPWGSNSPLHF
V gene: TRBV12-3/TRBV12-4; D gene: TRBD2; J gene: TRBJ2-1; clone size: .; CDR3 DNA: TGTGCCAGCAGTTACTATATAGCGGGAGTTAGCAATGAGCAGTTCTTC; CDR3 protein: CASSYYIAGVSNEQFF
V gene: TRBV5-1; D gene: .; J gene: TRBJ2-3; clone size: .; CDR3 DNA: TGCGCCAGCAGCTTGGCGCACCGGCCCTTATTGGGCACAGATACGCAGTATTTT; CDR3 protein: CASSLAHRPLLGTDTQYF
V gene: TRBV6-1; D gene: .; J gene: TRBJ2-7; clone size: few; CDR3 DNA: TGTGCCAGCAGTGAGCCAGAAGCCTACGAGCAGTACTTC; CDR3 protein: CASSEPEAYEQYF
V gene: TRBV14; D gene: TRBD2; J gene: TRBJ2-5; clone size: .; CDR3 DNA: TGTGCCAGCAGCACCCGACTAGCGGACATGGGGGAGCAGTACTTC; CDR3 protein: CASSTRLADMGEQYF
V gene: TRBV4-1; D gene: TRBD2; J gene: TRBJ2-2; clone size: .; CDR3 DNA: TGCGCCAGCAGGCGGGAGGATGACGGGGAGCTGTTTTTT; CDR3 protein: CASRREDDGELFF
V gene: TRBV29-1; D gene: TRBD2; J gene: TRBJ2-7; clone size: .; CDR3 DNA: TGCAGCGTTCCCAGACTAGCGGGGGGGCCTAGCAATGAGCAGTACTTC; CDR3 protein: CSVPRLAGGPSNEQYF
V gene: TRBV28; D gene: .; J gene: TRBJ2-1; clone size: few; CDR3 DNA: TGTGCCACCAGACCGGGACGAAGCTCCTACAATGAGCAGTTCTTC; CDR3 protein: CATRPGRSSYNEQFF
V gene: TRBV20-1; D gene: .; J gene: TRBJ1-2; clone size: .; CDR3 DNA: TGCAGTGCTAGGGAACATGGCTACACCTTC; CDR3 protein: CSAREHGYTF
V gene: TRBV7-6; D gene: .; J gene: TRBJ2-5; clone size: few; CDR3 DNA: TGTGCCAGCAGCCCTAGAATTTGGGAGACCCAGTACTTC; CDR3 protein: CASSPRIWETQYF
V gene: TRBV27; D gene: .; J gene: TRBJ1-4; clone size: .; CDR3 DNA: TGTGCCAGCAGCACTCGACCGCTAGCAACTAATGAAAAACTGTTTTTT; CDR3 protein: CASSTRPLATNEKLFF
V gene: TRBV2; D gene: TRBD2; J gene: TRBJ2-1; clone size: .; CDR3 DNA: TGTGCCAGCAGAGGCATAGCGGGTCAGAAGACTTACAATGAGCAGTTCTTC; CDR3 protein: CASRGIAGQKTYNEQFF
V gene: TRBV18; D gene: .; J gene: TRBJ2-1; clone size: .; CDR3 DNA: TGTGCCAGCTCCCCAAATCCGGGACGCGAAGAGACCCAGTTCTTC; CDR3 protein: CASSPNPGREETQFF
V gene: TRBV18; D gene: TRBD1; J gene: TRBJ2-7; clone size: few; CDR3 DNA: TGTGCCAGCTCACCAGGACAGGGGGCACAAAAATTCTCCTACGAGCAGTACTTC; CDR3 protein: CASSPGQGAQKFSYEQYF
V gene: TRBV20-1; D gene: .; J gene: TRBJ2-3; clone size: .; CDR3 DNA: TGCAGTGTGGCGACTAGTCCAGATACGCAGTATTTT; CDR3 protein: CSVATSPDTQYF
V gene: TRBV18; D gene: .; J gene: TRBJ1-2; clone size: .; CDR3 DNA: TGTGCCAGCTCACCGAGCAGGGAGAGCCATGGCTACACCTTC; CDR3 protein: CASSPSRESHGYTF
V gene: TRBV5-1; D gene: TRBD1; J gene: TRBJ1-1; clone size: few; CDR3 DNA: TGCGCCAGCAGCTGGGACAGGGGGTTCGGTGAAGCTTTCTTT; CDR3 protein: CASSWDRGFGEAFF
V gene: TRBV7-2; D gene: .; J gene: TRBJ2-1; clone size: few; CDR3 DNA: TGTGCCAGCACGGCAAGTGGTGAGCAGTTCTTC; CDR3 protein: CASTASGEQFF
V gene: TRBV5-1; D gene: .; J gene: TRBJ1-5; clone size: .; CDR3 DNA: TGCGCCAGCAGCTTGGATCCGAGTAGCAATCAGCCCCAGCATTTT; CDR3 protein: CASSLDPSSNQPQHF
V gene: TRBV15; D gene: .; J gene: TRBJ2-5; clone size: many; CDR3 DNA: TGTGCCACCAGCAGAGAGTTTGGTTCAGAGACCCAGTACTTC; CDR3 protein: CATSREFGSETQYF
V gene: TRBV20-1; D gene: TRBD2; J gene: TRBJ2-7; clone size: .; CDR3 DNA: TGCAGTGCCCCTGGGACTAGCGGTCCCTACGAGCAGTACTTC; CDR3 protein: CSAPGTSGPYEQYF
V gene: TRBV20-1; D gene: .; J gene: TRBJ2-1; clone size: .; CDR3 DNA: TGCAGTGCTAGGGGGCGAGGGTGGACAGCTGAGCAGTTCTTC; CDR3 protein: CSARGRGWTAEQFF
V gene: TRBV12-3/TRBV12-4; D gene: .; J gene: TRBJ1-1; clone size: .; CDR3 DNA: TGTGCCAGCAGTTTGGCAGCAGGGAGCCAAACTGAAGCTTTCTTT; CDR3 protein: CASSLAAGSQTEAFF
V gene: TRBV10-3; D gene: TRBD2; J gene: TRBJ2-7; clone size: .; CDR3 DNA: TGTGCCATCAGTCCGGGACTAGCGGGGTACGAGCAGTACTTC; CDR3 protein: CAISPGLAGYEQYF